The rows below give T cell receptor beta chains drawn from one sample of a study of beta chain features in type 1 diabetes. The method was immunoSEQ multiplex PCR; TCRdb's version includes in-frame clones alone and lacks a portion of them. The sample contains hundreds of thousands of clones, 15% to 17% of which appear only once. The sequenced sample was naive CD4+ T cells from blood. Receptor source: a man younger than 35 in good health. CDR3s include the opening cysteine and the closing phenylalanine or tryptophan. The D gene is left open where the match is weak. Some rows have no size entry. The others give once, few or many, or a class for an expanded clone.

v_call	d_call	clone_size	j_call	cdr3_aa	cdr3_nt
TRBV18	-	few	TRBJ1-5	CASSPGLSNQPQHF	TGTGCCAGCTCACCAGGGTTGAGCAATCAGCCCCAGCATTTT
TRBV5-1	TRBD2	-	TRBJ2-1	CASSPLLAGNNEQFF	TGCGCCAGCAGCCCTCTTTTAGCGGGAAACAATGAGCAGTTCTTC
TRBV5-6	TRBD2	-	TRBJ2-4	CASSLLSGGAKNIQYF	TGTGCCAGCAGCTTGCTTAGCGGGGGAGCCAAAAACATTCAGTACTTC
TRBV7-2	-	-	TRBJ1-5	CASSLDDRNQPQHF	TGTGCCAGCAGCTTAGATGACCGCAATCAGCCCCAGCATTTT
TRBV5-6	-	few	TRBJ2-4	CASSFTGYSQHF	TGTGCCAGCAGCTTTACAGGGTACTCTCAGCACTTC
TRBV9	-	-	TRBJ2-3	CASSPKTSTDTQYF	TGTGCCAGCAGCCCCAAGACAAGCACAGATACGCAGTATTTT
TRBV30	-	few	TRBJ1-1	CAWTAGATEAFF	TGTGCCTGGACGGCAGGCGCCACTGAAGCTTTCTTT
TRBV18	TRBD1	few	TRBJ1-6	CASSPLQGRLHF	TGTGCCAGCTCACCCTTACAGGGGCGACTCCACTTT
TRBV7-2	TRBD2	few	TRBJ2-1	CASSFRGLAGDYNEQFF	TGTGCCAGCAGCTTCCGCGGACTAGCGGGAGACTACAATGAGCAGTTCTTC
TRBV10-3	-	many	TRBJ2-1	CAISESLLYNEQFF	TGTGCCATCAGTGAGTCTCTGCTCTACAATGAGCAGTTCTTC
TRBV7-9	TRBD2	-	TRBJ2-5	CASSRQGTSGETQYF	TGTGCCAGCAGCCGTCAAGGGACTAGCGGGGAGACCCAGTACTTC
TRBV6-6	-	-	TRBJ2-3	CASTRAGTDTQYF	TGTGCCAGCACGAGGGCTGGGACAGATACGCAGTATTTT
TRBV7-3	-	few	TRBJ1-2	CASSMGPLREGYTF	TGTGCCAGCAGCATGGGGCCCCTCAGGGAGGGCTACACCTTC
TRBV6-1	-	few	TRBJ2-5	CASSVWGETQYF	TGTGCCAGCAGTGTTTGGGGGGAGACCCAGTACTTC
TRBV28	-	-	TRBJ1-2	CASSPRARVNYGYTF	TGTGCCAGCAGTCCCCGGGCCAGGGTTAACTATGGCTACACCTTC
TRBV28	-	few	TRBJ1-4	CASTIDPGEKLFF	TGTGCCAGCACCATTGATCCGGGAGAAAAACTGTTTTTT
TRBV9	TRBD1	-	TRBJ1-1	CASSARTGSTTEAFF	TGTGCCAGCAGCGCACGGACAGGGTCTACCACTGAAGCTTTCTTT
TRBV7-3	TRBD1	few	TRBJ1-2	CASSPSGGAEYGYTF	TGTGCCAGCAGCCCCTCAGGGGGCGCCGAATATGGCTACACCTTC
TRBV5-6	-	few	TRBJ1-1	CASSLDRDTEAFF	TGTGCCAGCAGCTTGGACAGGGACACTGAAGCTTTCTTT
TRBV30	-	few	TRBJ1-1	CAWRAGTVNTEAFF	TGTGCCTGGAGGGCCGGGACGGTGAACACTGAAGCTTTCTTT
TRBV7-9	-	few	TRBJ1-5	CASSLGTSPQHF	TGTGCCAGCAGCTTAGGGACGTCGCCCCAGCATTTT
TRBV28	-	-	TRBJ1-2	CASSLSEAGARGYTF	TGTGCCAGCAGTTTATCCGAAGCGGGAGCGCGCGGCTACACCTTC
TRBV7-6	-	few	TRBJ1-5	CASSLAGGVGNQPQHF	TGTGCCAGCAGCTTAGCCGGGGGAGTGGGCAATCAGCCCCAGCATTTT
TRBV7-2	-	-	TRBJ2-4	CASSLGGPLAKNIQYF	TGTGCCAGCAGCTTAGGGGGGCCGCTAGCCAAAAACATTCAGTACTTC